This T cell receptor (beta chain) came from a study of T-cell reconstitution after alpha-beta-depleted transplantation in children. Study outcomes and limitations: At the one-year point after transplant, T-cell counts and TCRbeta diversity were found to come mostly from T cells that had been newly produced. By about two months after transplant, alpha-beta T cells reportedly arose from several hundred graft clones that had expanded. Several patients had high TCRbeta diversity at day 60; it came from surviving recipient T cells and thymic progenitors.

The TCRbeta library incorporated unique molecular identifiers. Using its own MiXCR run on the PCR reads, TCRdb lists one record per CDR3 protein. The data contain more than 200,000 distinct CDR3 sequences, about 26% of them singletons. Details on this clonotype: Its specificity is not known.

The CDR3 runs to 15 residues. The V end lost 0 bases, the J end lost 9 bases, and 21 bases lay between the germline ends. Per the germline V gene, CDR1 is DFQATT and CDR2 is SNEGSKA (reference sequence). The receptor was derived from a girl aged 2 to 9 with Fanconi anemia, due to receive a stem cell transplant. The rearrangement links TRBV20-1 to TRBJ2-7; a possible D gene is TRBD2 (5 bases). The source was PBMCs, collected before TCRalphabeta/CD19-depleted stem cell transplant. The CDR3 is CSARDGVDYPIAQYF. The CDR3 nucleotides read TGCAGTGCTAGAGATGGAGTCGACTACCCAATCGCGCAGTACTTC.